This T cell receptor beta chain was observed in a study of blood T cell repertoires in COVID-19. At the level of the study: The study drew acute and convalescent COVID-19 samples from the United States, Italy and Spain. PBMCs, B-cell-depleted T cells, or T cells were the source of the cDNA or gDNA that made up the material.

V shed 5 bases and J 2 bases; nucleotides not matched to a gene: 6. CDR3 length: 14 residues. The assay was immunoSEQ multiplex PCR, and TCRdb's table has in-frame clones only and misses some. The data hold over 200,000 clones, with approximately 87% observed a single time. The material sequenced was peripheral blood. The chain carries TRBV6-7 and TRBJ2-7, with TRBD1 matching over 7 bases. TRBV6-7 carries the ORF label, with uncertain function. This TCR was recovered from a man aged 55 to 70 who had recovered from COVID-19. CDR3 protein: CASSHRGTTYEQYF. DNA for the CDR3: TGTGCCAGCAGTCACAGGGGAACGACCTACGAGCAGTACTTC.